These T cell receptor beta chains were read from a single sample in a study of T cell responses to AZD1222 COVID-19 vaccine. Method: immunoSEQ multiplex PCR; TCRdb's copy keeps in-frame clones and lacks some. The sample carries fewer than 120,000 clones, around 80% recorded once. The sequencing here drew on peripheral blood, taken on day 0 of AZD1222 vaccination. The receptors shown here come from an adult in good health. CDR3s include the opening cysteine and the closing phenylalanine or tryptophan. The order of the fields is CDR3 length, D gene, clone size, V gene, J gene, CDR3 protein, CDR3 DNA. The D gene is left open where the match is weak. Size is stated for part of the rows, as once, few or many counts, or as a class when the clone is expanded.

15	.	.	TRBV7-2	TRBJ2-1	CASSHQQSSYNEQFF	TGTGCCAGCAGCCATCAGCAGAGCTCCTACAATGAGCAGTTCTTC
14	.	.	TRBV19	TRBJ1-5	CASSSSPVAKPQHF	TGTGCCAGTAGTTCCTCACCGGTTGCCAAGCCCCAGCATTTT
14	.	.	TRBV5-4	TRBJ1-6	CASSPGRTDSPLHF	TGTGCCAGCAGCCCCGGTCGCACGGATTCACCCCTCCACTTT
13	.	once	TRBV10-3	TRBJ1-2	CAISEGGNYGYTF	TGTGCCATCAGTGAGGGGGGGAACTATGGCTACACCTTC
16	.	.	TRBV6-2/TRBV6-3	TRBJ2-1	CASSYTIAALDNEQFF	TGTGCCAGCAGTTATACTATAGCGGCGCTAGACAATGAGCAGTTCTTC
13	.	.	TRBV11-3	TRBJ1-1	CASSSGPKAEAFF	TGTGCCAGCAGTTCCGGACCCAAGGCTGAAGCTTTCTTT
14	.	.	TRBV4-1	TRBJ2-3	CASSQGTGTDTQYF	TGCGCCAGCAGCCAAGGTACAGGCACAGATACGCAGTATTTT
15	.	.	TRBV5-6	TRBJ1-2	CASRLEMSSGYGYTF	TGTGCCAGCAGGTTGGAGATGAGTTCGGGCTATGGCTACACCTTC
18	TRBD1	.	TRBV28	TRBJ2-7	CASRPFQIRDRGNYEQYF	TGTGCCAGCCGACCATTCCAAATCCGGGACAGGGGTAACTACGAGCAGTACTTC
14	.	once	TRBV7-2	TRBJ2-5	CASSLRQPQETQYF	TGTGCCAGCAGCTTGCGGCAGCCTCAAGAGACCCAGTACTTC
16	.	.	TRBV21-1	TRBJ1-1	CASSKFLGEGESEAFF	TGTGCCAGCAGCAAATTTCTCGGGGAGGGGGAGTCTGAAGCTTTCTTT
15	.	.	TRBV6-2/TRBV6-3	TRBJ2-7	CASSYSRQATYEQYF	TGTGCCAGCAGTTACTCGAGACAGGCAACCTACGAGCAGTACTTC
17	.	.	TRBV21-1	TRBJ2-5	CASSPPFTSGYQETQYF	TGTGCCAGCAGCCCCCCCTTTACTAGCGGTTACCAAGAGACCCAGTACTTC
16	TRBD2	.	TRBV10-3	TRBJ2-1	CAISSFPGLAGNEQFF	TGTGCCATCAGTTCATTTCCGGGACTAGCTGGCAATGAGCAGTTCTTC
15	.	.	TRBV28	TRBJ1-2	CASSFSNGGNYGYTF	TGTGCCAGCAGTTTCTCAAATGGGGGGAACTATGGCTACACCTTC
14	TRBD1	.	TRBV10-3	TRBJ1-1	CAIRNRGENTEAFF	TGTGCCATCAGAAACAGGGGGGAGAACACTGAAGCTTTCTTT
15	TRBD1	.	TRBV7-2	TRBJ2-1	CVSSTGTGPNNEQFF	TGTGTCAGCAGTACCGGGACAGGGCCAAACAATGAGCAGTTCTTC
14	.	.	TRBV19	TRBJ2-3	CASSMGGAPDTQYF	TGTGCCAGTAGTATGGGGGGGGCCCCAGATACGCAGTATTTT
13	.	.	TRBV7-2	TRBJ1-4	CASRGGRNEKLFF	TGTGCCAGCCGGGGAGGACGGAATGAAAAACTGTTTTTT
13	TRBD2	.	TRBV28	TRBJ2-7	CASRGGRGYEQYF	TGTGCCAGCAGGGGGGGGAGGGGATACGAGCAGTACTTC
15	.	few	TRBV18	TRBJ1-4	CASSYLRGLSEKLFF	TGTGCCAGCTCATACCTCAGGGGCTTAAGTGAAAAACTGTTTTTT
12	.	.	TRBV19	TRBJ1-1	CASSKDGNEAFF	TGTGCCAGTAGTAAGGACGGTAATGAAGCTTTCTTT
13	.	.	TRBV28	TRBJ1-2	CASSLGGAQGYTF	TGTGCCAGCAGTTTGGGGGGGGCGCAAGGCTACACCTTC
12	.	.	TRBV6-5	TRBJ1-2	CASGRERYGYTF	TGTGCCAGCGGTAGGGAGAGGTATGGCTACACCTTC
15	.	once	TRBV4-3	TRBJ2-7	CASSQEVRGGIQQYF	TGCGCCAGCAGCCAAGAGGTCAGGGGGGGGATTCAGCAGTACTTC
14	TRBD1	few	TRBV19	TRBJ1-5	CATRGTGGHQPQHF	TGTGCCACGAGGGGGACAGGGGGTCATCAGCCCCAGCATTTT
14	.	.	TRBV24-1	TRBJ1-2	CATSDNRAQSRYTF	TGTGCCACCAGTGACAACAGGGCCCAAAGCCGCTACACCTTC
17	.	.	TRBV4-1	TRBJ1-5	CASSQRWGQLSNQPQHF	TGCGCCAGCAGCCAGAGGTGGGGCCAGCTTAGCAATCAGCCCCAGCATTTT
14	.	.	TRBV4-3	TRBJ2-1	CASSRSSGGNEQFF	TGCGCCAGCAGCCGCAGTTCCGGGGGCAATGAGCAGTTCTTC
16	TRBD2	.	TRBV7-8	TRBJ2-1	CASSSFSGGIPNEQFF	TGTGCCAGCAGCTCCTTTAGCGGGGGGATTCCCAATGAGCAGTTCTTC
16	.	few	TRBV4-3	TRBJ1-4	CASSQAWDARFEKLFF	TGCGCCAGCAGCCAAGCCTGGGACGCAAGATTCGAAAAACTGTTTTTT
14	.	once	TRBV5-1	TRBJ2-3	CASSVRTSTDTQYF	TGCGCCAGCAGCGTACGGACTAGCACAGATACGCAGTATTTT
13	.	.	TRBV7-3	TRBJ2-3	CASSQGPSDTQYF	TGTGCCAGCAGCCAGGGCCCCTCGGATACGCAGTATTTT
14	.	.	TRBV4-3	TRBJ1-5	CASSQGAGESPQHF	TGCGCCAGCAGCCAAGGGGCAGGGGAGTCGCCCCAGCATTTT
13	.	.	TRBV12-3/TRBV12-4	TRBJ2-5	CASSRDTGETQYF	TGTGCCAGCAGTCGAGACACGGGTGAGACCCAGTACTTC
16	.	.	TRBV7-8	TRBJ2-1	CASSLVEGTSYNEQFF	TGTGCCAGCAGCTTGGTTGAGGGGACCTCCTACAATGAGCAGTTCTTC
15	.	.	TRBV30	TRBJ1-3	CAWSVGVGSGNTIYF	TGTGCCTGGAGTGTAGGTGTTGGCTCTGGAAACACCATATATTTT
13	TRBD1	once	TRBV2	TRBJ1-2	CASRGTGVDGYTF	TGTGCCAGCAGAGGGACAGGGGTGGATGGCTACACCTTC
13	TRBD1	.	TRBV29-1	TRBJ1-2	CSVGTGNSHGYTF	TGCAGCGTGGGGACAGGGAATAGTCATGGCTACACCTTC
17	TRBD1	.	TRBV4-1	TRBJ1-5	CASSQDWGGTVSQPQHF	TGCGCCAGCAGCCAAGATTGGGGCGGGACAGTAAGCCAGCCCCAGCATTTT
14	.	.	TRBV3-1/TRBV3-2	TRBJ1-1	CASSPHGSRAEAFF	TGTGCCAGCAGCCCGCACGGGTCTCGGGCTGAAGCTTTCTTT
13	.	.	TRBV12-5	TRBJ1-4	CASGLVRGEKLFF	TGTGCTAGTGGTTTGGTACGGGGTGAAAAACTGTTTTTT
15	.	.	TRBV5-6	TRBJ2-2	CASSLLRLRGGELFF	TGTGCCAGCAGCTTGTTGAGACTTCGGGGCGGGGAGCTGTTTTTT
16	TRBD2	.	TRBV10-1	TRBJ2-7	CASSGSRTSTGYEQYF	TGCGCCAGCAGTGGGTCCAGGACTAGTACTGGGTACGAGCAGTACTTC
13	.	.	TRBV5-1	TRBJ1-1	CASSLSMNTEAFF	TGCGCCAGCAGCTTGAGCATGAACACTGAAGCTTTCTTT
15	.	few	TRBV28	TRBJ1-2	CASSRPGSAQYGYTF	TGTGCCAGCAGCCGGCCCGGGTCAGCCCAATATGGCTACACCTTC
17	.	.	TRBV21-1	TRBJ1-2	CASSKALKTGCQGGYTF	TGTGCCAGCAGCAAAGCGCTTAAAACAGGGTGTCAAGGTGGCTACACCTTC
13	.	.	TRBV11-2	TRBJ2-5	CASSPWTEETQYF	TGTGCCAGCAGCCCATGGACAGAAGAGACCCAGTACTTC
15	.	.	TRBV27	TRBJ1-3	CASSNGPPGRNTIYF	TGTGCCAGCAGTAATGGGCCTCCGGGGAGAAACACCATATATTTT
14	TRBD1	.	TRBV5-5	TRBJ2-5	CASSPGTGVETQYF	TGTGCCAGCAGCCCGGGGACAGGGGTGGAGACCCAGTACTTC
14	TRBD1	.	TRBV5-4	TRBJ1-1	CASSLGGQVPEAFF	TGTGCCAGCAGCTTGGGGGGACAGGTCCCTGAAGCTTTCTTT
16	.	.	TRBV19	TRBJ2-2	CASIDRGSFNTGELFF	TGTGCCAGTATAGATAGAGGTAGTTTCAACACCGGGGAGCTGTTTTTT
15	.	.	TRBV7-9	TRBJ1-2	CASSSSGGGGYGYTF	TGTGCCAGCAGCTCTTCGGGCGGCGGGGGCTATGGCTACACCTTC
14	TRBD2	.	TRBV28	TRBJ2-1	CASSLLAGGEEQFF	TGTGCCAGCAGTTTACTCGCGGGAGGAGAGGAGCAGTTCTTC
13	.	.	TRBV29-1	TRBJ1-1	CSHKAVLGGEAFF	TGCAGCCACAAAGCAGTCCTGGGAGGTGAAGCTTTCTTT
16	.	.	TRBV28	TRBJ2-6	CASSPDTGSGANVLTF	TGTGCCAGCAGTCCTGATACAGGGAGTGGGGCCAACGTCCTGACTTTC
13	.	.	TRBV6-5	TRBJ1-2	CASSQDGLYGYTF	TGTGCCAGCAGTCAGGACGGCCTCTATGGCTACACCTTC
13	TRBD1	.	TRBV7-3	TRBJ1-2	CASSLGQGYGYTF	TGTGCCAGCAGCCTAGGACAGGGGTATGGCTACACCTTC
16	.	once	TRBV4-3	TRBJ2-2	CASSQEETMNTGELFF	TGCGCCAGCAGCCAAGAGGAGACAATGAACACCGGGGAGCTGTTTTTT
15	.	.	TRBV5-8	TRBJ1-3	CASSLRGTTGNTIYF	TGTGCCAGCAGCTTGCGGGGGACCACTGGAAACACCATATATTTT